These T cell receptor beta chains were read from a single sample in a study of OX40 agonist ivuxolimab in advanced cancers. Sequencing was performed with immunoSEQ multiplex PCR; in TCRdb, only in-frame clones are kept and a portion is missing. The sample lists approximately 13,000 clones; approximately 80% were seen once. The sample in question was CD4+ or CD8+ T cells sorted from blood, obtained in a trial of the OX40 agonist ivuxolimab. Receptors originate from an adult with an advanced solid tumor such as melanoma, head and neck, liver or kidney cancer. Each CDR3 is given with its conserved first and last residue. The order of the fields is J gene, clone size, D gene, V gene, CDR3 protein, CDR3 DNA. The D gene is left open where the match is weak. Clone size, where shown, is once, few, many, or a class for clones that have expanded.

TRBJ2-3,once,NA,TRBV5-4,CASSFRGTDTQYF,TGTGCCAGCAGCTTCCGGGGCACAGATACGCAGTATTTT
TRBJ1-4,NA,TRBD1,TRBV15,CATSRREQGLSEKLFF,TGTGCCACCAGCAGACGGGAACAGGGGTTAAGTGAAAAACTGTTTTTT
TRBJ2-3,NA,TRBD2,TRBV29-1,CSSETSGWGADTQYF,TGCAGCTCCGAGACTAGCGGGTGGGGCGCAGATACGCAGTATTTT
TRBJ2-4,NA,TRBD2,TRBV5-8,CASSYGTSGRVGNIQYF,TGTGCCAGCAGCTACGGGACTAGCGGGAGGGTTGGAAACATTCAGTACTTC
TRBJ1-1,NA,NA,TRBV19,CASRSKEGGEAFF,TGTGCCAGTAGAAGCAAGGAGGGGGGTGAAGCTTTCTTT
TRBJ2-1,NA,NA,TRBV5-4,CASNWADSYNEQFF,TGTGCCAGCAACTGGGCAGACTCCTACAATGAGCAGTTCTTC
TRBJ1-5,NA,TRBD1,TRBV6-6,CASSYSMDRGLLPQHF,TGTGCCAGCAGTTACTCGATGGACAGGGGGCTTTTGCCCCAGCATTTT
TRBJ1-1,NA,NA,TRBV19,CASSRYPENTEAFF,TGTGCCAGTAGTAGGTACCCGGAGAACACTGAAGCTTTCTTT
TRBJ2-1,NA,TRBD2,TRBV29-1,CSVEESSGSSYNEQFF,TGCAGCGTTGAAGAGTCTAGCGGTTCCTCCTACAATGAGCAGTTCTTC
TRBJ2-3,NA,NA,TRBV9,CASSVTGSSTDTQYF,TGTGCCAGCAGCGTTACAGGTTCTAGCACAGATACGCAGTATTTT
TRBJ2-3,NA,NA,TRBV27,CASSHADSTDTQYF,TGTGCCAGCAGTCATGCGGATAGCACAGATACGCAGTATTTT
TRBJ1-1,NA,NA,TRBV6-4,CASSDSKEGLNTEAFF,TGTGCCAGCAGTGACTCGAAGGAGGGGCTGAACACTGAAGCTTTCTTT
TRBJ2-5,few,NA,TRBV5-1,CASSGPQETQYF,TGCGCCAGCAGCGGACCTCAAGAGACCCAGTACTTC
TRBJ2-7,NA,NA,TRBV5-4,CASSLESRYEQYF,TGTGCCAGCAGCTTGGAGTCCCGCTACGAGCAGTACTTC
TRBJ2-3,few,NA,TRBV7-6,CASSLGTDTQYF,TGTGCCAGCAGCTTAGGAACGGATACGCAGTATTTT
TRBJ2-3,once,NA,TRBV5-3,CARSLGGKTSTDTQYF,TGTGCCAGAAGCTTAGGGGGGAAGACTAGCACAGATACGCAGTATTTT
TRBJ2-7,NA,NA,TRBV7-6,CASSLSDEQYF,TGTGCCAGCAGCTTGAGCGACGAGCAGTACTTC
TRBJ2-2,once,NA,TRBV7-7,CASSFESMAGELFF,TGTGCTAGCAGCTTCGAAAGTATGGCCGGGGAGCTGTTTTTT
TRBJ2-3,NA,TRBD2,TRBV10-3,CAISEIAGVGTDTQYF,TGTGCCATCAGTGAGATAGCGGGAGTAGGCACAGATACGCAGTATTTT
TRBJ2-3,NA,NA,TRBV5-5,CASSRIGSYTDTQYF,TGTGCCAGCAGCCGCATAGGGTCGTACACAGATACGCAGTATTTT
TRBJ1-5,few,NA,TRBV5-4,CASSEGGFGQPQHF,TGTGCCAGCAGCGAGGGGGGCTTCGGTCAGCCCCAGCATTTT
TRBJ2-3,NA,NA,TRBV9,CASSPQGYLITDTQYF,TGTGCCAGCAGCCCACAAGGATACCTTATCACAGATACGCAGTATTTT
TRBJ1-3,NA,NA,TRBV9,CASSAQGSGNTIYF,TGTGCCAGCAGCGCGCAGGGCTCTGGAAACACCATATATTTT
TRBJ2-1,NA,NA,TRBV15,CATSREGTDGYNEQFF,TGTGCCACCAGCAGAGAAGGGACCGATGGGTACAATGAGCAGTTCTTC
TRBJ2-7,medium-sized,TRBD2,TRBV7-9,CASSLDLAGGTF,TGTGCCAGCAGCTTAGATTTAGCGGGAGGTACCTTC
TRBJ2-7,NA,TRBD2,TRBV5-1,CASSPGTSGYEQYF,TGCGCCAGCAGCCCGGGGACTAGCGGCTACGAGCAGTACTTC
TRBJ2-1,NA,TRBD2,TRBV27,CASSPLAYSSYNEQFF,TGTGCCAGCAGCCCACTAGCGTACAGCTCCTACAATGAGCAGTTCTTC